This TCR beta chain was observed in a study of cytomegalovirus exposure and HLA in healthy donors. The study's findings and limits: It emerged from a later analysis that several of the most significant clusters appeared to be linked to common viral pathogens. Reports described diagnosis of cytomegalovirus status by the classifier as highly specific and sensitive. The analysis excluded some indistinguishable V segments, including TRBV6-2 and TRBV6-3. Later genetic work tied a missense DCLRE1C variant to beta-chain V and J trimming.

Primers included in the PCR were 60 Vbeta and 13 Jbeta primers. Method: immunoSEQ multiplex PCR; TCRdb's copy keeps in-frame clones and lacks some. The table shows 90,000 to 150,000 clones, with about four fifths occurring only once. Germline-derived CDR1 and CDR2 are SGHTA and FQGNSA. V lost 3 bases, J lost 5 bases, and 2 bases stayed unmatched. This CDR3 has 14 residues. As concerns this clone: The antigen is unknown.

The rearrangement uses TRBV7-2 and TRBJ2-3; 10 bases map to TRBD1. This sequence was found in a woman between 40 and 55 years old in good health and CMV-seronegative. The sample taken for sequencing was PBMCs. CDR3 DNA: TGTGCCAGCAGCTTGACAGGGGGCGTAGATACGCAGTATTTT. Protein sequence: CASSLTGGVDTQYF. The full variable domain, with the rest looked up from reference TRBV7-2 and TRBJ2-3, is GAGVSQSPSNKVTEKGKDVELRCDPISGHTALYWYRQSLGQGLEFLIYFQGNSAPDKSGLPSDRFSAERTGGSVSTLTIQRTQQEDSAVYLCASSLTGGVDTQYFGPGTRLTVL.